This T cell receptor beta chain was captured by sequencing in a study of memory CD4+ T cells and cytomegalovirus serostatus. Study-level results: Each of fewer than 80 CMV-associated TCRbeta sequences occurred in one to five individuals.

Of note for this clone: No antigen is known for it.

Single viable CD3+CD4+CD8-CD45RO+ cells were sorted as the memory CD4+ T cells. Using immunoSEQ multiplex PCR, the repertoire was profiled, and TCRdb retains in-frame clones only, with some absent. The sample contains 55,000 to 60,000 clones, about 81% of which appear only once. The CDR3 runs 15 residues. Germline V gene sequence: CDR1 SGHDT, CDR2 YYEEEE. Germline trimming cut 5 bases from V and 0 bases from J; bases unmatched to any gene: 2. The sequence came from an adult in good health and CMV-seronegative. V is TRBV5-6 and J is TRBJ1-3; 10 positions match TRBD1. The sample taken for sequencing was memory CD4+ T cells from blood. The DNA of the CDR3 is TGTGCCAGCAGAGACAGGGGGCACTCTGGAAACACCATATATTTT. Translation: CASRDRGHSGNTIYF.